This TCR beta chain was retrieved from a study of control samples from healthy donors and cancer patients. Generated by immunoSEQ multiplex PCR, the TCRdb table keeps only in-frame clones and is missing some. The sample has roughly 120,000 clones, roughly 89% seen once; the top ten hold approximately 15%. The germline V gene encodes CDR1 MNHEY and CDR2 SMNVEV (reference sequence). This CDR3 is built from 13 residues. V lost 4 bases and J lost 5, with 6 bases in between. The rearrangement joins TRBV27 to TRBJ1-6; TRBD1 is a possible D gene (5 bases). Specimen: blood. This TCR was sampled from a woman aged 50 to 65 in good health. The CDR3 sequence: CASSYRNNSPLHF. The CDR3 coding sequence is TGTGCCAGCAGTTACAGGAATAATTCACCCCTCCACTTT.